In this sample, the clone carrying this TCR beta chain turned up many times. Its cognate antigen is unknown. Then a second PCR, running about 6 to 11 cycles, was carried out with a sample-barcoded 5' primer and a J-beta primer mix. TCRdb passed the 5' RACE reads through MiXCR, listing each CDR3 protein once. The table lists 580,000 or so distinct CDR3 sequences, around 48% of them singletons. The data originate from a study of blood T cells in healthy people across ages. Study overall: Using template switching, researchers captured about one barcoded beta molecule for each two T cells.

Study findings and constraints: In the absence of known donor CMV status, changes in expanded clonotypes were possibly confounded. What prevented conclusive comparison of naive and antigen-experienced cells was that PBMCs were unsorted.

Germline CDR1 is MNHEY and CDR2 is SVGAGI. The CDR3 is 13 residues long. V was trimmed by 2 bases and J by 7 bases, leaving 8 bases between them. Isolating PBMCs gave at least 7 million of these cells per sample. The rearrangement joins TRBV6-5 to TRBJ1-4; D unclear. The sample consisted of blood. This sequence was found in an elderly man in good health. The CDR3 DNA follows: TGTGCCAGCAGTTACGGCCTCGGTGAAAAACTGTTTTTT. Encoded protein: CASSYGLGEKLFF.